The 10 T cell receptor beta chains given below trace back to one sample, sequenced in a study of blood T cell repertoires in COVID-19. Measured with immunoSEQ multiplex PCR; TCRdb has only the in-frame clones, and not every one. The repertoire holds 75,000 to 100,000 clones, more than 75% seen once, with roughly a fifth in the top ten. Sequencing was performed on peripheral blood. Receptor source: a human donor in a cohort sampled during active COVID-19.

The chain employs TRBV7-8 and TRBJ1-2; TRBD1 matches 8 bases. Germline loops: CDR1 SGHVS, CDR2 FQNEAQ. The CDR3 contains 18 residues. The J segment lost 0 bases and the V segment lost 2 bases, leaving 11 bases of the junction unmatched. The CDR3: CASSLQGQVITTNYGYTF. Here the CDR3 DNA reads TGTGCCAGCAGCTTACAGGGACAGGTTATAACTACTAACTATGGCTACACCTTC. The full variable domain, rest sourced from reference TRBV7-8 and TRBJ1-2, is GAGVSQSPRYKVAKRGQDVALRCDPISGHVSLFWYQQALGQGPEFLTYFQNEAQLDKSGLPSDRFFAERPEGSVSTLKIQRTQQEDSAVYLCASSLQGQVITTNYGYTFGSGTRLTVV.

The J gene is TRBJ2-3, the V gene TRBV27, with D possibly being TRBD1 (5 bases). Germline V lookup: CDR1 MNHEY, CDR2 SMNVEV (reference sequence). Trimming cost V 0 bases and J 0 bases, with 7 bases left between them. The CDR3 runs 15 residues. CDR3 amino acids: CASSLSTASTDTQYF. The CDR3 DNA reads TGTGCCAGCAGTTTATCGACAGCTAGCACAGATACGCAGTATTTT.

The CDR3 DNA reads as TGTGCCAGTAGTTCCCCCGTGACAGGGACCTCCTACGAGCAGTACTTC. It translates to CASSSPVTGTSYEQYF. The gene calls are TRBV19 and TRBJ2-7; 7 bases fit TRBD1. This CDR3 spans 16 amino acids. Losses at the gene ends were 5 bases for V and 0 bases for J; bases not matched to a gene: 10. Germline V CDR1 and CDR2: LNHDA, SQIVND (reference sequence).

The genes are TRBV27 and TRBJ2-3; TRBD2 matches at 11 bases. Germline V gene sequence: CDR1 MNHEY, CDR2 SMNVEV (reference sequence). This CDR3 contains 14 residues. V lost 7 bases, J lost 4 bases, and 4 bases stayed unmatched. CDR3 loop: CASKTSGVSDTQYF. CDR3 bases: TGTGCCAGCAAGACTAGCGGGGTTTCAGATACGCAGTATTTT.

The chain carries TRBV19 and TRBJ1-1; TRBD1 might be the D (5 bases). Looked up from germline, CDR1 is LNHDA and CDR2 is SQIVND (reference sequence). This CDR3 is built from 14 residues. The ends were cut back, 3 bases at V and 1 base at J, with 9 bases in the middle. The CDR3 reads CASSMAGPNTEAFF. Here the CDR3 DNA reads TGTGCCAGTAGTATGGCAGGGCCGAACACTGAAGCTTTCTTT.

This sequence joins TRBV19 and TRBJ1-2; the D gene is possibly TRBD1 (5 bases). Germline values: CDR1 LNHDA, CDR2 SQIVND (reference sequence). Trimming pared 3 bases from V and 6 bases from J, leaving 11 bases between. The CDR3 sequence is 13 residues long. CDR3 loop: CASSIGGIDGYTF. CDR3 nucleotide sequence: TGTGCCAGTAGTATTGGGGGGATCGATGGCTACACCTTC.

By sample fraction, this clone is medium-sized. This chain links TRBV18 with TRBJ2-2; D call uncertain. Trimming took off 5 bases at V and 6 bases at J, with 10 bases between the two ends. CDR1 is KGHSH, CDR2 LQKENI, per germline. The CDR3 has 13 residues. The CDR3 is CASSSTESGELFF. The CDR3 region has the DNA TGTGCCAGCTCATCCACAGAGTCCGGGGAGCTGTTTTTT.

CDR3 coding DNA: TGTGCCAGCTCACCACCGGTTTCGGTGTATCAGCAGTACTTC. Its translation: CASSPPVSVYQQYF. The rearrangement joins TRBV18 to TRBJ2-7; D gene unclear. The CDR3 extends over 14 amino acids. The V end lost 0 bases, the J end lost 8 bases, and 14 bases lay between the germline ends. The V gene's germline CDR1 is KGHSH and CDR2 LQKENI.

This rearrangement joins TRBV7-2 to TRBJ1-1, with a weak D call TRBD1 (5 bases). The length of the CDR3 is 15 residues. The germline V and J ends were trimmed by 5 bases and 1 base, with 14 bases remaining between them. CDR1 and CDR2 (germline): SGHTA, FQGNSA. This CDR3 is CASSPARQRNTEAFF. The CDR3 DNA reads as TGTGCCAGCAGCCCAGCCAGACAGCGGAACACTGAAGCTTTCTTT.

The V and J genes are TRBV28 and TRBJ2-2, with a possible D match to TRBD2 (6 bases). Trimming pared 8 bases from V and 6 bases from J, leaving 16 bases between. CDR3 length: 14 residues. Per the germline V gene, CDR1 is MDHEN and CDR2 is SYDVKM. The CDR3, as DNA: TGTGCCAGCCGGGACTCGCGGTGGCCCGGGGAGCTGTTTTTT. Amino acids: CASRDSRWPGELFF.